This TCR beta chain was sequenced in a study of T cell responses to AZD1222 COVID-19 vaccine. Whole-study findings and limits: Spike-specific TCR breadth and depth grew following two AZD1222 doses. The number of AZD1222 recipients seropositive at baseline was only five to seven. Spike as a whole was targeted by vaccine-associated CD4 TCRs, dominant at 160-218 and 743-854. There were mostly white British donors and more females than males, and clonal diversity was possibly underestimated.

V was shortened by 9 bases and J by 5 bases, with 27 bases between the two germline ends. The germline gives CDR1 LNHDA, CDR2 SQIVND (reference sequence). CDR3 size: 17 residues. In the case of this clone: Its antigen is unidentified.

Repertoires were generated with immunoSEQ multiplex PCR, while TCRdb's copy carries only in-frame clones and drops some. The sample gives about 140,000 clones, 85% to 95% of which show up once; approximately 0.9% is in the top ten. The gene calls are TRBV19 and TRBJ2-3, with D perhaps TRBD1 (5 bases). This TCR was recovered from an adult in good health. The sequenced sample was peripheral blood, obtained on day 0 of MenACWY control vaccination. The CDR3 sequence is CASGKGQKVGQVDTQYF. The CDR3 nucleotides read TGTGCCAGCGGAAAAGGACAAAAGGTCGGCCAGGTAGATACGCAGTATTTT.